Below, one TCR beta chain is given with its context. Per germline, CDR1 MDHEN and CDR2 SYDVKM. The CDR3 length is 14 residues. Trimming pared 3 bases from V and 8 bases from J, leaving 11 bases between. The data originate from a study of blood T cell repertoires in COVID-19. In the authors' workflow: From reference gene primer amplification, estimates of nucleated cell counts were derived. Only in-frame clones appear in the TCRdb table, and some are missing; sequencing was by immunoSEQ multiplex PCR. V, J and clone size are those of that table, while D and trimming were read from the DNA. The sample lists roughly 110,000 clones, just over 90% occurring once.

This chain connects TRBV28 to TRBJ1-6; a possible D gene is TRBD1 (5 bases). Material for sequencing was peripheral blood. This clonotype was obtained from a woman under 40 with acute or convalescent COVID-19. The CDR3 protein is CASSFRTTYSPLHF. The CDR3 nucleotides read TGTGCCAGCAGTTTCCGGACAACCTATTCACCCCTCCACTTT.